These 19 T cell receptor beta chains share one sample of origin, sequenced in a study of shared T cell receptors in the human thymus. The data were produced by immunoSEQ multiplex PCR, yet TCRdb's version contains in-frame clones alone and is incomplete. The top ten clones hold 0.01% of a sample with about 660,000 clones, around 87% of them seen once. Another study also made use of these data, one on human thymus T cells.

Sequenced input: thymocytes. Every receptor here comes from a boy younger than two with a congenital heart defect.

The chain has TRBV19 and TRBJ2-5; D is perhaps TRBD1 (5 bases). Germline CDR1 and CDR2: LNHDA and SQIVND (reference sequence). The CDR3 length is 13 residues. V dropped 2 bases and J dropped 12 bases, with 16 bases sitting between them. DNA of the CDR3: TGTGCCAGTAGTATACCTACCCGACAGAAAAAGTACTTC. It yields the protein CASSIPTRQKKYF.

This clone was seen only once. This chain connects TRBV5-1 to TRBJ2-7; D is unclear. V shed 3 bases and J shed 5 bases, with 12 bases lying between them. Looked up from germline, CDR1 is SGHRS and CDR2 is YFSETQ. The CDR3 consists of 13 residues. The CDR3 region is CASSSSWPHEQYF. The CDR3 DNA sequence: TGCGCCAGCAGCTCCTCATGGCCCCACGAGCAGTACTTC.

The chain links TRBV18 to TRBJ2-2; weak D call: TRBD2 (6 bases). V gave up 6 bases and J gave up 4 bases, with 15 bases separating them. The CDR3 runs 15 residues. Germline V gene data show CDR1 as KGHSH and CDR2 as LQKENI. CDR3 residues: CASSLARDPTGELFF. The CDR3 region has the DNA TGTGCCAGCTCCCTAGCGAGGGATCCCACCGGGGAGCTGTTTTTT. Looking up the rest from reference TRBV18 and TRBJ2-2 gives the full variable domain: NAGVMQNPRHLVRRRGQEARLRCSPMKGHSHVYWYRQLPEEGLKFMVYLQKENIIDESGMPKERFSAEFPKEGPSILRIQQVVRGDSAAYFCASSLARDPTGELFFGEGSRLTVL.

The chain recombines TRBV19 with TRBJ1-5, with 7 bases identical to TRBD1. The CDR3 contains 18 residues. Germline CDR1 reads LNHDA; CDR2 reads SQIVND (reference sequence). Trimming removed 5 bases from V and 0 bases from J; junction bases left unmatched: 13. CDR3 nucleotides: TGTGCCAGTAGTCTTGACAGGGTGGGCTCCTATAGCAATCAGCCCCAGCATTTT. This gives the protein CASSLDRVGSYSNQPQHF. The variable domain in full, with the rest retrieved from reference TRBV19 and TRBJ1-5, is DGGITQSPKYLFRKEGQNVTLSCEQNLNHDAMYWYRQDPGQGLRLIYYSQIVNDFQKGDIAEGYSVSREKKESFPLTVTSAQKNPTAFYLCASSLDRVGSYSNQPQHFGDGTRLSIL.

The V call is TRBV4-3, the J call TRBJ2-3, with 9 bases that match TRBD2. The V segment lost 1 base and the J segment 6 bases; nucleotides outside the gene matches: 11. The CDR3 runs to 17 residues. Germline values: CDR1 LGHNA, CDR2 YSLEER. The CDR3: CASSQAGGGRARDTQYF. The CDR3 nucleotides read TGCGCCAGCAGCCAAGCCGGTGGCGGGAGGGCCAGGGATACGCAGTATTTT.

The rearrangement joins TRBV7-6 to TRBJ2-5; tentative D call: TRBD2 (5 bases). CDR3 length equals 17 residues. Trimming took off 7 bases at V and 0 bases at J, with 21 bases between the two ends. Per the germline V gene, CDR1 is SGHVS and CDR2 is FNYEAQ. The CDR3 protein is CASNRIRTHVYQETQYF. The CDR3 region has the DNA TGTGCCAGCAATAGGATAAGGACTCATGTGTACCAAGAGACCCAGTACTTC.

The chain uses TRBV4-1 and TRBJ2-5, with 12 bases matching TRBD2. V lost 4 bases, J lost 5 bases, and 11 bases stayed unmatched. The CDR3 consists of 17 residues. Germline loops: CDR1 MGHRA, CDR2 YSYEKL. The CDR3 here is CASSPALAGGREETQYF. The CDR3 nucleotides are TGCGCCAGCAGCCCAGCGCTAGCGGGAGGGAGGGAGGAGACCCAGTACTTC.

Remarks on this clone: Other nucleotide sequences from this sample produce the same CDR3. V usage is TRBV4-2 and J usage is TRBJ2-7, with 14 bases identical to TRBD2. Germline values: CDR1 LGHNA, CDR2 YNFKEQ. The CDR3 consists of 17 residues. V lost 0 bases to trimming and J lost 5 bases; unmatched junction nucleotides: 6. CDR3 region: CASSQEVGLAGVDEQYF. CDR3 DNA: TGTGCCAGCAGCCAAGAGGTGGGACTAGCGGGAGTTGACGAGCAGTACTTC.

This clone was recorded once. The V gene is TRBV28, the J gene TRBJ2-7, with D maybe TRBD1 (6 bases). Trimming cost V 8 bases and J 6 bases, with 23 bases left between them. CDR3 length: 15 residues. The V gene's germline CDR1 is MDHEN and CDR2 SYDVKM. The CDR3 DNA reads TGTGCCAGCTCTCTCAGGGGTTGGCCTGAGGGCGAGCAGTACTTC. It encodes CASSLRGWPEGEQYF. The full variable domain, completed using reference TRBV28 and TRBJ2-7, is DVKVTQSSRYLVKRTGEKVFLECVQDMDHENMFWYRQDPGLGLRLIYFSYDVKMKEKGDIPEGYSVSREKKERFSLILESASTNQTSMYLCASSLRGWPEGEQYFGPGTRLTVT.

The rearrangement links TRBV7-2 to TRBJ1-2; 7 positions match TRBD1. V gave up 5 bases and J gave up 5 bases; unmatched junction bases: 5. Germline V gives CDR1 SGHTA, CDR2 FQGNSA. CDR3 length: 13 residues. The CDR3 here is CASSVGTAYGYTF. The CDR3, as DNA: TGTGCCAGCAGCGTGGGGACAGCATATGGCTACACCTTC.

The CDR3 DNA sequence: TGTGCCAGCAGTACAGGGACGGAAGCTAACTATGGCTACACCTTC. Its protein product is CASSTGTEANYGYTF. The chain uses TRBV28 and TRBJ1-2, with D perhaps matching TRBD1 (6 bases). The germline V gene has CDR1 MDHEN and CDR2 SYDVKM. CDR3 size: 15 residues. With 5 bases removed from V and 0 bases from J, the gap between germline ends came to 13 bases.

The chain carries TRBV7-6 and TRBJ2-1; 9 bases fit TRBD2. Trimming at V came to 2 bases and at J to 0 bases, leaving 11 bases not matched to a gene. Germline V gives CDR1 SGHVS, CDR2 FNYEAQ. This CDR3 has 19 residues. CDR3 loop: CASSLRPGVAGASYNEQFF. The CDR3 DNA sequence: TGTGCCAGCAGCTTAAGGCCTGGGGTAGCGGGAGCCTCCTACAATGAGCAGTTCTTC.

The rearrangement uses TRBV6-4 and TRBJ2-2; D is undetermined. Per the germline V gene, CDR1 is MRHNA and CDR2 is SNTAGT. V was pared by 6 bases and J by 5 bases, with 10 bases between. CDR3 length equals 13 residues. CDR3 bases: TGTGCCAGCAGGGTAGCTCGGACCGGGGAGCTGTTTTTT. It is translated as CASRVARTGELFF.

The chain is built from TRBV10-3 and TRBJ2-7; the D is unclear. V was trimmed by 3 bases and J by 5 bases, leaving 5 bases between them. This CDR3 is built from 11 residues. The V gene's germline CDR1 is ENHRY and CDR2 SYGVKD. The CDR3 sequence is CAISDSHEQYF. The CDR3 DNA reads as TGTGCCATCAGTGATTCTCACGAGCAGTACTTC.

The J gene is TRBJ2-3, the V gene TRBV30, with a possible D match to TRBD2 (5 bases). The CDR3 runs to 18 residues. Germline CDR1 and CDR2: GTSNPN and SVGIG (reference sequence). Between the trimmed V and J ends, which lost 1 base and 0 bases, there was a span of 20 bases. The DNA for the CDR3 is TGTGCCTGGAGTGGAGGGTCTTGGCTCCAACCTAGCACAGATACGCAGTATTTT. It codes for CAWSGGSWLQPSTDTQYF.

The rearrangement uses TRBV7-9 and TRBJ2-2; 10 bases are shared with TRBD1. The CDR3 runs to 15 residues. With V trimmed by 5 bases and J by 7 bases, 7 bases remained unmatched. The germline V gene has CDR1 SEHNR and CDR2 FQNEAQ (reference sequence). CDR3 coding DNA: TGTGCCAGCAGCGACCGGGACAGGGGTGACGGGGAGCTGTTTTTT. It specifies CASSDRDRGDGELFF.

The V and J genes are TRBV19 and TRBJ1-2; no reliable D call. The V end lost 6 bases, the J end lost 7 bases, and 15 bases lay between the germline ends. Germline V gene lookup returns CDR1 LNHDA and CDR2 SQIVND (reference sequence). CDR3 length equals 13 residues. The CDR3 loop is CASSMPPPGGYTF. The CDR3 DNA follows: TGTGCCAGTAGCATGCCCCCACCGGGTGGCTACACCTTC.

The J gene is TRBJ2-1, the V gene TRBV6-5; 7 bases match TRBD2. CDR3 length: 15 residues. The germline gives CDR1 MNHEY, CDR2 SVGAGI. The V and J ends lost 8 bases and 0 bases, in that order; junction bases with no gene match: 7. CDR3 in DNA: TGTGCCAGCGCGCGGCTAGCGGTCTCCTACAATGAGCAGTTCTTC. This codes for CASARLAVSYNEQFF.

The V and J genes are TRBV28 and TRBJ1-4; 9 nucleotides agree with TRBD1. This CDR3 has 13 amino acids. Germline lookup yields CDR1 MDHEN and CDR2 SYDVKM. J gave up 6 bases and V 5 bases, and 1 base lay outside the gene matches. The CDR3, as DNA: TGTGCCAGCAGTGGGGACAGGGATGAAAAACTGTTTTTT. The encoded protein is CASSGDRDEKLFF.